The 20 T cell receptor beta chains in this list originate from one sample, sequenced in a study of response to subunit inactivated influenza vaccine. TCRdb re-called the RT-PCR reads with MiXCR, one entry per CDR3 protein. The data contain about 520,000 distinct CDR3 sequences, 6% to 9% of them singletons. The sample here was PBMCs from blood, taken roughly 24 months after vaccination. These receptors all stem from a man between 50 and 75 years old who received an inactivated influenza vaccine.

The CDR3 nucleotides are TGTGCCAGCAGTCCGCGACAGGGGCGGGAGCCCCAGCATTTT. It translates to CASSPRQGREPQHF. The chain carries TRBV6-2 or TRBV6-3 and TRBJ1-5; 8 positions match TRBD1. Germline V gene sequence: CDR1 MNHEY, CDR2 SVGEGT. V shed 5 bases, J shed 8 bases, and the junction held 8 bases outside the gene matches. CDR3 length: 14 amino acids.

This clonotype was detected a few times. The chain's CDR3 is CSASQPGLAAYEQYF. The CDR3 nucleotides read TGCAGTGCTAGCCAACCGGGACTAGCGGCCTACGAGCAGTACTTC. This chain uses TRBV20-1 with TRBJ2-7; 11 positions agree with TRBD2. Germline CDR1 reads DFQATT; CDR2 reads SNEGSKA (reference sequence). V dropped 3 bases and J dropped 2; count of bases not matched to a gene: 6. This CDR3 region has 15 residues.

The chain links TRBV20-1 to TRBJ2-5; 7 bases map to TRBD2. Unmatched junction bases numbered 9, after V lost 6 bases and J lost 2 bases. Germline V gene data show CDR1 as DFQATT and CDR2 as SNEGSKA (reference sequence). This CDR3 has 14 amino acids. The CDR3 here is CSAANRGDQETQYF. In DNA, the CDR3 is TGCAGTGCCGCCAACCGGGGGGATCAAGAGACCCAGTACTTC.

This clonotype was seen a few times. J is TRBJ1-1 and V is TRBV5-1; D might be TRBD1 (5 bases). The CDR3 has 15 residues. Between the trimmed V and J ends, which lost 1 base and 8 bases, there was a span of 18 bases. CDR1 SGHRS and CDR2 YFSETQ come from the germline V gene. As DNA, the CDR3 is TGCGCCAGCAGCTTGCCCAATCGTGATGGGGCGGAAGCTTTCTTT. Translating gives CASSLPNRDGAEAFF.

This clonotype was seen a few times. CDR3 residues: CSAILPNTGELFF. CDR3 DNA: TGCAGTGCAATCCTACCCAACACCGGGGAGCTGTTTTTT. The J gene is TRBJ2-2, the V gene TRBV20-1; D remains unclear. V lost 6 bases to trimming and J lost 2 bases, with 10 bases between them. Germline V gene sequence: CDR1 DFQATT, CDR2 SNEGSKA (reference sequence). This CDR3 contains 13 residues.

This clonotype was seen more than once but under ten times. The V and J genes are TRBV20-1 and TRBJ2-7, with D possibly being TRBD2 (6 bases). V was shortened by 1 base and J by 6 bases, with 22 bases between the two germline ends. CDR1 is DFQATT, CDR2 SNEGSKA, per germline (reference sequence). This CDR3 has 16 amino acids. This CDR3 is CSARVATPGDRTEQYF. CDR3 sequence (DNA): TGCAGTGCTAGAGTCGCCACGCCGGGAGACAGAACCGAGCAGTACTTC.

The chain recombines TRBV30 with TRBJ2-1, with D unresolved. The CDR3 covers 12 residues. CDR1 is GTSNPN and CDR2 is SVGIG in the germline V gene (reference sequence). Trimming removed 0 bases at V and 9 bases at J, with 9 bases between. The CDR3 sequence: CAWSVGGPEQFF. The CDR3 DNA reads TGTGCCTGGAGTGTCGGTGGTCCTGAGCAGTTCTTC.

This rearrangement joins TRBV29-1 to TRBJ2-5; 7 bases fit TRBD1. V lost 4 bases and J lost 5; bases outside the gene matches: 7. CDR3 length equals 13 residues. Germline values: CDR1 SQVTM, CDR2 ANQGSEA. The CDR3 sequence: CSVGDRAPETQYF. CDR3 DNA sequence: TGCAGCGTTGGTGACAGGGCCCCGGAGACCCAGTACTTC.

This rearrangement joins TRBV11-2 to TRBJ2-1, with D possibly TRBD2 on 5 matching bases. The CDR3 is 14 residues long. The V end lost 2 bases, the J end lost 9 bases, and 14 bases lay between the germline ends. The V gene's germline CDR1 is SGHAT and CDR2 FQNNGV. CDR3 sequence reads: CASSLRLAIREQFF. The CDR3 nucleotides are TGTGCCAGCAGCTTACGTCTAGCAATCCGTGAGCAGTTCTTC.

This clonotype was counted only a few times. For the CDR3, the DNA is TGTGCCAGCAGAATAGACGGGGGACAGACCTACGAGCAGTACTTC. Encoded protein: CASRIDGGQTYEQYF. The chain couples TRBV12-3 or TRBV12-4 to TRBJ2-7; the D gene is possibly TRBD1 (7 bases). Trimming removed 6 bases from V and 2 bases from J, with 17 bases in between. The CDR3 is made up of 15 amino acids.

This clonotype was observed at least ten times. CDR3 region: CASSLERVSSYNEQFF. In nucleotides, the CDR3 is TGTGCCAGCAGCTTGGAGCGGGTCAGCTCCTACAATGAGCAGTTCTTC. V gene TRBV5-5 combines with J gene TRBJ2-1; the D gene is possibly TRBD2 (6 bases). Germline V lookup: CDR1 SGHKS, CDR2 YYEKEE (reference sequence). CDR3 length: 16 amino acids. The V gene lost 0 bases and the J gene lost 0 bases, with 10 bases spanning the gap.

The V call is TRBV12-3 or TRBV12-4, the J call TRBJ2-1; no firm D call. Between the trimmed V and J ends, which lost 5 bases and 9 bases, there was a span of 14 bases. CDR3 length: 13 amino acids. The CDR3, as DNA: TGTGCCAGCAGTACACCGATAGAAAGTGAGCAGTTCTTC. Amino acids: CASSTPIESEQFF.

This clonotype was detected ten times or more. The V gene is TRBV7-9, the J gene TRBJ2-3; 10 nucleotides line up with TRBD1. The CDR3 consists of 15 residues. In germline, CDR1 is SEHNR, CDR2 FQNEAQ (reference sequence). The ends lost 7 bases at V and 3 bases at J; junction bases unmatched: 7. The CDR3 loop is CASIHGTGVTDTQYF. CDR3 DNA: TGTGCCAGCATCCATGGGACAGGGGTGACAGATACGCAGTATTTT.

This clonotype was found many times. This chain connects TRBV6-5 to TRBJ2-2; D not certain. Germline values: CDR1 MNHEY, CDR2 SVGAGI. Trimming removed 2 bases at V and 1 base at J, with 11 bases between. The CDR3 is 16 amino acids. This CDR3 reads CASSYDARLNTGELFF. The DNA of the CDR3 is TGTGCCAGCAGTTACGACGCCAGGCTGAACACCGGGGAGCTGTTTTTT.

This clonotype turned up a few times. The chain is built from TRBV3-1 and TRBJ1-2; 8 bases align to TRBD1. Germline trimming cut 3 bases from V and 1 base from J; bases unmatched to any gene: 4. The CDR3 has 15 residues. CDR1 LGHDT and CDR2 YNNKEL come from the germline V gene (reference sequence). CDR3 in amino acids: CASSQGTGLNYGYTF. CDR3 DNA: TGTGCCAGCAGCCAGGGGACAGGACTTAACTATGGCTACACCTTC.

This clonotype was counted between two and nine times. The gene calls are TRBV10-3 and TRBJ2-2; no clear D. The germline V and J ends were trimmed by 7 bases and 4 bases, with 16 bases remaining between them. Looked up from germline, CDR1 is ENHRY and CDR2 is SYGVKD. The CDR3 is 15 residues long. CDR3 bases: TGTGCCATCACCCGGATCCCAACAGTCACCGGGGAGCTGTTTTTT. Translated: CAITRIPTVTGELFF.

In this sample, this clonotype turned up a few times. The chain joins TRBV20-1 to TRBJ2-5, with 7 bases fitting TRBD1. The CDR3 extends over 14 amino acids. CDR1 DFQATT and CDR2 SNEGSKA come from the germline V gene (reference sequence). The trim removed 5 bases at V and 3 bases at J, leaving 9 bases unmatched. CDR3 nucleotide sequence: TGCAGTGCTCGAAGGACAGGCGGTGAAGAGACCCAGTACTTC. This sequence encodes CSARRTGGEETQYF.

This clonotype was detected only a few times. The V call is TRBV28, the J call TRBJ1-1; D is unresolved. Per the germline V gene, CDR1 is MDHEN and CDR2 is SYDVKM. CDR3 size: 14 residues. V was clipped by 1 base and J by 6 bases, with 12 bases between them. CDR3 DNA: TGTGCCAGCAGTTTATTACCGGCGGGCCCTGAAGCTTTCTTT. Amino acids: CASSLLPAGPEAFF.

The sample holds many counts of this clonotype. The chain combines TRBV28 with TRBJ2-3; 8 bases are shared with TRBD2. Trimming took 3 bases from V and 2 from J; bases not matched to a gene: 10. This CDR3 has 17 residues. CDR1 and CDR2 from the germline V gene are MDHEN and SYDVKM. The DNA for the CDR3 is TGTGCCAGCAGTTTCCCCCTTGAGCGGGGGAACACAGATACGCAGTATTTT. Translated: CASSFPLERGNTDTQYF.

This clonotype was detected only a few times. The chain employs TRBV28 and TRBJ2-1; 10 bases line up with TRBD1. The trim removed 6 bases at V and 9 bases at J, leaving 11 bases unmatched. This CDR3 is 15 amino acids long. Germline-derived CDR1 and CDR2 are MDHEN and SYDVKM. The CDR3 DNA reads as TGTGCCAGCAGCCCTTCGGACAGGGGGTCTGGTGAGCAGTTCTTC. Its protein is CASSPSDRGSGEQFF. Drawing the rest from reference TRBV28 and TRBJ2-1, the complete variable domain is DVKVTQSSRYLVKRTGEKVFLECVQDMDHENMFWYRQDPGLGLRLIYFSYDVKMKEKGDIPEGYSVSREKKERFSLILESASTNQTSMYLCASSPSDRGSGEQFFGPGTRLTVL.